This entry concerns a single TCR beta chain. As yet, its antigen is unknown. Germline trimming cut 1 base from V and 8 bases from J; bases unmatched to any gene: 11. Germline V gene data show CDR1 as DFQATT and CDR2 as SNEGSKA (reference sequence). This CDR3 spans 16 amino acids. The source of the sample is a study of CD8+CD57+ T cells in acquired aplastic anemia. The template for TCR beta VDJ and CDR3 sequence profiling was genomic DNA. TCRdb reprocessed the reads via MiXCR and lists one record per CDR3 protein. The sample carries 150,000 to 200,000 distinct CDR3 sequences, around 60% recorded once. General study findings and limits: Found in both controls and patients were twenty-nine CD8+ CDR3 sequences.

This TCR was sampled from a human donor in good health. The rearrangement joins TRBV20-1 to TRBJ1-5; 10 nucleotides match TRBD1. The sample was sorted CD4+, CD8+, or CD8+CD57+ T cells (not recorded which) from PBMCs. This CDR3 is CSARGPGQGIWKPQHF. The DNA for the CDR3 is TGCAGTGCTAGAGGTCCGGGACAGGGGATATGGAAGCCCCAGCATTTT.